The 20 T cell receptor beta chains listed next were all sequenced from one sample in a study of shared clonotypes between healthy human individuals. The repertoire was sequenced with immunoSEQ multiplex PCR; TCRdb's copy has only in-frame clones and lacks some. The sample has about 2 million clones; 90% to 95% are singletons. The sequencing input was naive CD4+ T cells sorted from blood. As to subset: CD45RA+ positively selected. The receptors stem from a young man in good health.

This sequence joins TRBV5-1 and TRBJ2-5; a possible D gene is TRBD2 (6 bases). The germline gives CDR1 SGHRS, CDR2 YFSETQ. Trimming took 0 bases from V and 0 from J, leaving 12 bases between them. This CDR3 comprises 16 residues. The CDR3 loop reads CASSLGGGRYQETQYF. The CDR3 DNA reads as TGCGCCAGCAGCTTGGGAGGAGGGAGGTACCAAGAGACCCAGTACTTC.

This chain links TRBV6-5 with TRBJ2-7, with TRBD1 as a possible D gene (6 bases). Trimming removed 5 bases at V and 3 bases at J, with 14 bases between. CDR3 size: 14 residues. The germline V gene encodes CDR1 MNHEY and CDR2 SVGAGI. The CDR3 sequence is CASSPPGQLYEQYF. The DNA for the CDR3 is TGTGCCAGCAGTCCCCCGGGACAACTCTACGAGCAGTACTTC.

The chain is built from TRBV6-1 and TRBJ1-5; D ambiguous. CDR1 is MNHNS, CDR2 SASEGT, per germline. The CDR3 length is 14 residues. V lost 4 bases, J lost 0 bases, and 7 bases lay in between. CDR3 region: CASSVDYSNQPQHF. CDR3 DNA: TGTGCCAGCAGTGTAGACTATAGCAATCAGCCCCAGCATTTT.

This clone was seen once. The CDR3 sequence: CASSVRVSYEQYF. The CDR3 DNA sequence: TGCGCCAGCAGCGTTAGAGTTTCCTACGAGCAGTACTTC. The chain links TRBV5-1 to TRBJ2-7, with D uncertain. CDR3 length equals 13 residues. Germline V gene data show CDR1 as SGHRS and CDR2 as YFSETQ. V lost 4 bases, J lost 1 base, and 9 bases lay in between.

A word on this clone: The same CDR3 also results from other DNA sequences found in this sample. The V and J genes are TRBV2 and TRBJ1-5; 8 bases line up with TRBD1. Losses at the gene ends were 4 bases for V and 2 bases for J; bases not matched to a gene: 1. The CDR3 consists of 14 residues. CDR1 is SNHLY and CDR2 is FYNNEI in the germline V gene. CDR3 in DNA: TGTGCCAGCAGTGCGGACAGGGGCAATCAGCCCCAGCATTTT. It encodes CASSADRGNQPQHF.

The CDR3 loop is CASSLDDSYGYTF. CDR3 bases: TGCGCCAGCAGCTTGGACGACAGCTATGGCTACACCTTC. This rearrangement joins TRBV5-1 to TRBJ1-2, with a possible D match to TRBD1 (5 bases). Trimming took 0 bases from V and 4 from J, leaving 7 bases between them. Germline loops: CDR1 SGHRS, CDR2 YFSETQ. The CDR3 has 13 residues.

The CDR3: CAIMRDRASHEQYF. CDR3 DNA: TGTGCCATCATGAGGGACAGGGCTTCCCACGAGCAGTACTTC. V and J are TRBV10-3 and TRBJ2-7, with TRBD1 matching 9 bases. Germline V gene data show CDR1 as ENHRY and CDR2 as SYGVKD. The CDR3 totals 14 residues. With V trimmed by 7 bases and J by 5 bases, 9 bases remained unmatched.

V and J are TRBV18 and TRBJ1-1; D is possibly TRBD1 (6 bases). The CDR3 is made up of 14 amino acids. Trimming left V 4 bases short and J 1 base short, with 10 bases between. Germline CDR1 reads KGHSH; CDR2 reads LQKENI. The CDR3 protein is CASSQQGGNTEAFF. Written as DNA, the CDR3 is TGTGCCAGCTCACAACAGGGTGGGAACACTGAAGCTTTCTTT.

The gene calls are TRBV11-1 and TRBJ1-2; D might be TRBD1 (5 bases). In germline, CDR1 is SGHAT, CDR2 FQDESV (reference sequence). Trimming pared 3 bases from V and 7 bases from J, leaving 15 bases between. This CDR3 spans 14 amino acids. The CDR3 spells CASSFGREGSGYTF. In DNA form, the CDR3 reads TGTGCCAGCAGCTTCGGCAGGGAAGGTAGTGGCTACACCTTC.

The V call is TRBV9, the J call TRBJ2-5, with a weak D call TRBD2 (5 bases). CDR3 length: 15 residues. Trimming took 0 bases from V and 1 from J, leaving 10 bases between them. CDR1 and CDR2 from the germline V gene are SGDLS and YYNGEE. The CDR3 DNA follows: TGTGCCAGCAGCGTAGGAGGAGCGGCCCAAGAGACCCAGTACTTC. The encoded protein is CASSVGGAAQETQYF.

V usage is TRBV7-9 and J usage is TRBJ2-7; TRBD2 matches at 8 bases. V trimming: 0 bases; J trimming: 5 bases; junction bases outside the gene matches: 0. Germline-derived CDR1 and CDR2 are SEHNR and FQNEAQ (reference sequence). The CDR3 is made up of 13 amino acids. The CDR3 region has the DNA TGTGCCAGCAGCTTAGCAGCGGGGGACGAGCAGTACTTC. This gives the protein CASSLAAGDEQYF. Complete variable domain (other parts from reference TRBV7-9 and TRBJ2-7): DTGVSQNPRHKITKRGQNVTFRCDPISEHNRLYWYRQTLGQGPEFLTYFQNEAQLEKSRLLSDRFSAERPKGSFSTLEIQRTEQGDSAMYLCASSLAAGDEQYFGPGTRLTVT.

The rearrangement links TRBV6-5 to TRBJ2-7, with D maybe TRBD1 (5 bases). Trimming cost V 4 bases and J 4 bases, with 11 bases left between them. In germline, CDR1 is MNHEY, CDR2 SVGAGI. The CDR3 length is 13 residues. In nucleotides, the CDR3 is TGTGCCAGCAGTTCACAGGTGGGGTACGAGCAGTACTTC. Translating gives CASSSQVGYEQYF.

Note on this clone: At the DNA level, this CDR3 is encoded by other sequences in the same sample as well. The rearrangement joins TRBV7-9 to TRBJ1-1; D is unresolved. The V gene lost 5 bases and the J gene lost 0 bases, with 7 bases spanning the gap. This CDR3 has 13 residues. Germline CDR1 SEHNR, CDR2 FQNEAQ (reference sequence). The CDR3 loop is CASSLSLNTEAFF. The CDR3 DNA is TGTGCCAGCAGCCTGAGCCTGAACACTGAAGCTTTCTTT.

J is TRBJ1-6 and V is TRBV28, with 8 bases matching TRBD1. The CDR3 is 16 amino acids. With 5 bases clipped from V and 9 bases from J, the junction kept 12 bases outside the gene matches. Looked up from germline, CDR1 is MDHEN and CDR2 is SYDVKM. Here the CDR3 DNA reads TGTGCCAGCAGTCCCGAGGGACAGGCTAAAACTTCACCCCTCCACTTT. It specifies CASSPEGQAKTSPLHF.

CDR3 protein: CASLKGTANTGELFF. DNA for the CDR3: TGTGCCAGCCTTAAAGGGACAGCGAACACCGGGGAGCTGTTTTTT. The chain links TRBV6-1 to TRBJ2-2, with 7 bases aligning to TRBD1. This CDR3 region has 15 residues. The germline gives CDR1 MNHNS, CDR2 SASEGT. V was clipped by 8 bases and J by 0 bases; unmatched bases: 6.

This clone is a singleton in its sample. The V and J genes are TRBV7-8 and TRBJ2-4; D perhaps matches TRBD2 (5 bases). CDR3 length: 16 amino acids. Germline-derived CDR1 and CDR2 are SGHVS and FQNEAQ. V was pared by 3 bases and J by 0 bases, with 12 bases between. CDR3 DNA sequence: TGTGCCAGCAGCTTGGTAGCGAGATTAGCCAAAAACATTCAGTACTTC. Its translation: CASSLVARLAKNIQYF.

This chain's CDR3 is CASSEGGWGAGYTF. In nucleotides, the CDR3 is TGTGCCAGCAGTGAAGGAGGTTGGGGCGCTGGCTACACCTTC. This chain joins TRBV6-1 and TRBJ1-2; a weak D match, TRBD1 (5 bases). This CDR3 spans 14 amino acids. Trimming shortened V by 1 base and J by 7 bases, and 13 bases separated the two germline ends. Germline-derived CDR1 and CDR2 are MNHNS and SASEGT.

V and J are TRBV4-3 and TRBJ2-2; D remains ambiguous. This CDR3 contains 16 residues. The germline V gene has CDR1 LGHNA and CDR2 YSLEER. V lost 0 bases to trimming and J lost 5 bases, with 13 bases between them. This CDR3 is CASSQDSNQRTGELFF. In nucleotides, the CDR3 is TGCGCCAGCAGCCAAGATTCGAACCAAAGGACCGGGGAGCTGTTTTTT.

The chain joins TRBV10-3 to TRBJ2-3, with a weak D call TRBD2 (6 bases). This CDR3 region has 15 residues. V lost 10 bases and J lost 5, with 22 bases in between. Germline-derived CDR1 and CDR2 are ENHRY and SYGVKD. CDR3 region: CATTTGTLLEDTQYF. CDR3 nucleotides: TGTGCCACCACCACCGGGACTCTACTTGAAGATACGCAGTATTTT.

A word on this clone: This sample also contains other DNA sequences that code for the same CDR3. V and J are TRBV6-5 and TRBJ1-1, with TRBD1 identical over 8 bases. Germline trimming cut 5 bases from V and 4 bases from J; bases unmatched to any gene: 3. Germline CDR1 MNHEY, CDR2 SVGAGI. This CDR3 is 13 amino acids long. The CDR3 region is CASSRGQGTEAFF. CDR3 sequence (DNA): TGTGCCAGCAGTCGAGGACAGGGCACTGAAGCTTTCTTT.